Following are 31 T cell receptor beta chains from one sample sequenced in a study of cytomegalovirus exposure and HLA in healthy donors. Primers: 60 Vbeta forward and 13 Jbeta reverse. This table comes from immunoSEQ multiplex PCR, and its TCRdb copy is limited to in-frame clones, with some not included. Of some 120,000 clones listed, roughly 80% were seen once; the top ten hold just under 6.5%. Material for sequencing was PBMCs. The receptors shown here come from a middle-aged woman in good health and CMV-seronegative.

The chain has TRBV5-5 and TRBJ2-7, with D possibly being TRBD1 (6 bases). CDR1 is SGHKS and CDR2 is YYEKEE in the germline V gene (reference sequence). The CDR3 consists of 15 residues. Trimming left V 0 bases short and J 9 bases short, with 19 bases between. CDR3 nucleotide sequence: TGTGCCAGCAGCTTGGGGCAGACCCCAGGGGATGGGCAGTACTTC. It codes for CASSLGQTPGDGQYF.

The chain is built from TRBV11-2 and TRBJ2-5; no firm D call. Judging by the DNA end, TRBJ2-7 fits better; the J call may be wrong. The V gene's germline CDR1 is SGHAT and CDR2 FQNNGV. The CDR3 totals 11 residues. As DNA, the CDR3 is TGTGCCAGCAGCTTAAATTACGAGCAGTACTTC. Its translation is CASSLNYEQYF.

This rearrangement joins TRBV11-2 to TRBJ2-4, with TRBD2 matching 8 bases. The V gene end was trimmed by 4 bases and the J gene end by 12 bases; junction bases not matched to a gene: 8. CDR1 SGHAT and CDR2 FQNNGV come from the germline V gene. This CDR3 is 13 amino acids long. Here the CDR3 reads CASSYRAGGTQYF. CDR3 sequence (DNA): TGTGCCAGCAGCTACAGGGCGGGGGGTACTCAGTACTTC.

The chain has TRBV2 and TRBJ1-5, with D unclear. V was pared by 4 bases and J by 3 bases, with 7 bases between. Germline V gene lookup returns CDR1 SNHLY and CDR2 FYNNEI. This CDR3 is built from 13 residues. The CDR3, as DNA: TGTGCCAGCAGTGGCGGGAACAATCAGCCCCAGCATTTT. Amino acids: CASSGGNNQPQHF.

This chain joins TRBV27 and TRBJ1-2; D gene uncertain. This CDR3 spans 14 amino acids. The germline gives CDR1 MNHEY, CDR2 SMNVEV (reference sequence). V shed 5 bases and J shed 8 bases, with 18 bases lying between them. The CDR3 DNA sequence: TGTGCCAGCAGTCGTTCCGGGTTCAGAGGGGGCTACACCTTC. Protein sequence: CASSRSGFRGGYTF.

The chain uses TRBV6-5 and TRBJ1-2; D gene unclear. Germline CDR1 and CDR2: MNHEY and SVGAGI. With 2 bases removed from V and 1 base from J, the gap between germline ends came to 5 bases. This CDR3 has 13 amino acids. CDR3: CASSYDINYGYTF. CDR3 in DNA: TGTGCCAGCAGTTACGACATTAACTATGGCTACACCTTC.

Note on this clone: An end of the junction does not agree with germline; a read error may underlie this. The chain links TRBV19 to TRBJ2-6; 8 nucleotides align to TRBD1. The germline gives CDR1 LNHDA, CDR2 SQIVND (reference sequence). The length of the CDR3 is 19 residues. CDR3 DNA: TGTGCCAGTAGTATCGGCAGGACAGGGAGAATTATTGGGGCCAACGGCCTGACTTTC. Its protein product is CASSIGRTGRIIGANGLTF.

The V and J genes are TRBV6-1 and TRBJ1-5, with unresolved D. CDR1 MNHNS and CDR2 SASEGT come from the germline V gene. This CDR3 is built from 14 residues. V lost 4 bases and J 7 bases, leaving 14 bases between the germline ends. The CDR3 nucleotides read TGTGCCAGCAGTGCCTTAGCCGCGGGGCAGCCCCAGCATTTT. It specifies CASSALAAGQPQHF.

The CDR3 loop is CAISDRDRGETQYF. In nucleotides, the CDR3 is TGTGCCATCAGTGACCGTGACAGGGGAGAGACCCAGTACTTC. This chain uses TRBV10-3 with TRBJ2-5; 8 bases map to TRBD1. Trimming took 3 bases from V and 4 from J; bases not matched to a gene: 4. CDR3 length: 14 amino acids. Per the germline V gene, CDR1 is ENHRY and CDR2 is SYGVKD.

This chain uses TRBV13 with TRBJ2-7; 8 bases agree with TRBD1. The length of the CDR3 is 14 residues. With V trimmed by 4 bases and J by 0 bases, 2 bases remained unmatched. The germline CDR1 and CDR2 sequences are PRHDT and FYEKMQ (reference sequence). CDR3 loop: CASSWGTGSYEQYF. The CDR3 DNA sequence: TGTGCCAGCAGCTGGGGGACAGGCTCCTACGAGCAGTACTTC.

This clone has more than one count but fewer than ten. CDR3 nucleotides: TGTGCCAGCAGCAATACAGGGGGCTTCGGGGAGCTGTTTTTT. It specifies CASSNTGGFGELFF. The chain has TRBV7-2 and TRBJ2-2; TRBD1 matches 9 bases. The germline V gene encodes CDR1 SGHTA and CDR2 FQGNSA. V lost 5 bases, J lost 7 bases, and 5 bases stayed unmatched. CDR3 length: 14 residues.

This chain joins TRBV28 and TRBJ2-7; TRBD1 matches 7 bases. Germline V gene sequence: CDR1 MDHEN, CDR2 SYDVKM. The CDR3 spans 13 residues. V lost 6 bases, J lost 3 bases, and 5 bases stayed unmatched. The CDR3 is CASRQQGHYEQYF. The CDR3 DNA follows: TGTGCCAGCAGGCAACAGGGGCACTACGAGCAGTACTTC. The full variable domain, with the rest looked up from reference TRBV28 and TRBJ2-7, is DVKVTQSSRYLVKRTGEKVFLECVQDMDHENMFWYRQDPGLGLRLIYFSYDVKMKEKGDIPEGYSVSREKKERFSLILESASTNQTSMYLCASRQQGHYEQYFGPGTRLTVT.

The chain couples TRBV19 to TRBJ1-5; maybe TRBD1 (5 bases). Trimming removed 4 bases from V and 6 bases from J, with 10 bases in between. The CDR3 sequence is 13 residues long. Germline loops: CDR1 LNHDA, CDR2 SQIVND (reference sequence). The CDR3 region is CASSRGGPQPQHF. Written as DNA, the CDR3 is TGTGCCAGTAGTAGGGGGGGACCTCAGCCCCAGCATTTT.

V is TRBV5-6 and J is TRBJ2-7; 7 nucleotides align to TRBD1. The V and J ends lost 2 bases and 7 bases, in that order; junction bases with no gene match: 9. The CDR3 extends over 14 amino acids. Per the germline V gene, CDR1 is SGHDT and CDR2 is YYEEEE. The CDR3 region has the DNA TGTGCCAGCAGCTTTAACAGGGGAATGGGGGAGCAGTACTTC. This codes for CASSFNRGMGEQYF.

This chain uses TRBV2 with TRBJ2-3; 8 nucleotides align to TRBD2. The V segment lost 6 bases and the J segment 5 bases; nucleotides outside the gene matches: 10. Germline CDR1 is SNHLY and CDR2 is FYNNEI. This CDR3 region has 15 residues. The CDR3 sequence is CASRKRAGAGDTQYF. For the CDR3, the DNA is TGTGCCAGCAGGAAACGAGCGGGAGCGGGAGATACGCAGTATTTT.

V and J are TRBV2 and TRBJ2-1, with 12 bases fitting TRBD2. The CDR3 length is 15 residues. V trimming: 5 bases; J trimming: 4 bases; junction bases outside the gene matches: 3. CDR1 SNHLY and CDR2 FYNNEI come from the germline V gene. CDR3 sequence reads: CASSSLAGGYNEQFF. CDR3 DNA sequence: TGTGCCAGCAGTTCTCTAGCGGGAGGGTACAATGAGCAGTTCTTC.

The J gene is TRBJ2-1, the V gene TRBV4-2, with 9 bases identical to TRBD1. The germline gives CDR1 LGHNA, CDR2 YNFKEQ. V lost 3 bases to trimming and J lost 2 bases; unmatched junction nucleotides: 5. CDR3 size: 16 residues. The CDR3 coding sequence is TGTGCCAGCAGCCAGGGACAGGGACCCCCCTACAATGAGCAGTTCTTC. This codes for CASSQGQGPPYNEQFF.

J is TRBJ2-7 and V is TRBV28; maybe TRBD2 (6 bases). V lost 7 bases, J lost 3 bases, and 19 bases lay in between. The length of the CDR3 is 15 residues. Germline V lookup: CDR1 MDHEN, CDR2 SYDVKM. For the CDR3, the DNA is TGTGCCAGCACCAAAGCGGGCACGCCTTTCTACGAGCAGTACTTC. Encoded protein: CASTKAGTPFYEQYF.

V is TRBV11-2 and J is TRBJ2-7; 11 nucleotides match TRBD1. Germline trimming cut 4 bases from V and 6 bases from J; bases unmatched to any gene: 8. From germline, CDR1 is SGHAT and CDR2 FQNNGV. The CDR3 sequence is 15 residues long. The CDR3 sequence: CASSSRDRGGSEQYF. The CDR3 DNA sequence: TGTGCCAGCAGCTCCCGGGACAGGGGGGGTTCCGAGCAGTACTTC.

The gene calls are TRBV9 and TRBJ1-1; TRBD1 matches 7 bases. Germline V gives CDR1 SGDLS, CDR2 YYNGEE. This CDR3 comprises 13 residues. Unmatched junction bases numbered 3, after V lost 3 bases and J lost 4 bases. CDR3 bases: TGTGCCAGCAGCGAGCGACAGGGCACTGAAGCTTTCTTT. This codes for CASSERQGTEAFF.

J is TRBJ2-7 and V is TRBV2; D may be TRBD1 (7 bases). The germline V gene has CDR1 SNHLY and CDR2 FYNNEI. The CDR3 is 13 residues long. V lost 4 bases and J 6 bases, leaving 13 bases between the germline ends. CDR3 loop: CASSVEGAGEQYF. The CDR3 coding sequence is TGTGCCAGCAGTGTGGAGGGGGCTGGCGAGCAGTACTTC.

CDR3 residues: CASSRKLAGGTTQYF. CDR3 nucleotides: TGTGCCAGCAGCCGGAAACTAGCGGGAGGGACGACCCAGTACTTC. The genes are TRBV5-6 and TRBJ2-5, with TRBD2 identical over 13 bases. The CDR3 loop spans 15 amino acids. V lost 4 bases to trimming and J lost 7 bases; unmatched junction nucleotides: 7. Germline V gives CDR1 SGHDT, CDR2 YYEEEE.

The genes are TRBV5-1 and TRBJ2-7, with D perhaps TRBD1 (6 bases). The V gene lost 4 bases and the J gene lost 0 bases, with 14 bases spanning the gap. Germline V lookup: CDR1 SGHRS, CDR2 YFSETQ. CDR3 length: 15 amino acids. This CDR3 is CASSRGYGDSYEQYF. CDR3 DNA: TGCGCCAGCAGCAGGGGGTACGGAGACTCCTACGAGCAGTACTTC.

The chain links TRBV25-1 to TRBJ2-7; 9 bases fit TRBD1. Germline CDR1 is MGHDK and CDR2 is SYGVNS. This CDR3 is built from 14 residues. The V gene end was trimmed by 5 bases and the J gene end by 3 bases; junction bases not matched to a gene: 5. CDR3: CASSYGTGYYEQYF. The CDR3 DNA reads TGTGCCAGCAGTTACGGGACAGGGTACTACGAGCAGTACTTC.

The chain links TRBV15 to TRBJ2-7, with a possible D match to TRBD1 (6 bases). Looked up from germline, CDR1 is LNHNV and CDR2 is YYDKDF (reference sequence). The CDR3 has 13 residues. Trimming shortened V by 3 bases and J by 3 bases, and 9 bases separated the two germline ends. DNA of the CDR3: TGTGCCACCAGCAGGGAGACAGGCTACGAGCAGTACTTC. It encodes CATSRETGYEQYF.

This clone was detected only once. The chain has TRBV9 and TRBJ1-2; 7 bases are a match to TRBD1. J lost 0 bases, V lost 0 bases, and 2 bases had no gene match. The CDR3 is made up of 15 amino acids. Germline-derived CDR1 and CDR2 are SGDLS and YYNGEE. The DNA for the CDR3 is TGTGCCAGCAGCGTAGCAGGGGGTCCTAACTATGGCTACACCTTC. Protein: CASSVAGGPNYGYTF.

The CDR3: CASSIAVASGYNEQFF. In nucleotides, the CDR3 is TGTGCCAGTAGTATTGCTGTGGCATCGGGATACAATGAGCAGTTCTTC. V gene TRBV19 combines with J gene TRBJ2-1; D is possibly TRBD2 (5 bases). Germline V gene lookup returns CDR1 LNHDA and CDR2 SQIVND (reference sequence). CDR3 length equals 16 residues. The germline V and J ends were trimmed by 3 bases and 4 bases, with 16 bases remaining between them.

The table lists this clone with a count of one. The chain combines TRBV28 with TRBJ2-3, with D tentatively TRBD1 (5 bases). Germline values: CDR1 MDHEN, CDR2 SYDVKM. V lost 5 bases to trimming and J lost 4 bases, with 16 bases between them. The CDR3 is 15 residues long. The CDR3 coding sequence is TGTGCCAGCAGTCCCCAGGACATAGCTGCAGATACGCAGTATTTT. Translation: CASSPQDIAADTQYF.

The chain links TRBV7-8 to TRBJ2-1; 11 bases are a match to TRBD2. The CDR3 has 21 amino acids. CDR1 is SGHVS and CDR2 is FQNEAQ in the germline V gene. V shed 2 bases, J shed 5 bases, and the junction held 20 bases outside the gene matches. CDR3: CASSLSLAGGPSIKENNEQFF. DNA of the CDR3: TGTGCCAGCAGCTTAAGTCTAGCGGGAGGCCCCTCGATCAAAGAAAACAATGAGCAGTTCTTC.

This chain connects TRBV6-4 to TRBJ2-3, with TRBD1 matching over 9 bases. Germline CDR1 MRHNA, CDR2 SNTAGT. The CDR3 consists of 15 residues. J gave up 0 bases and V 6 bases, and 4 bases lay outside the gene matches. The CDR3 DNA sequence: TGTGCCAGCAGCCCCGGGACAGGGAGCACAGATACGCAGTATTTT. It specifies CASSPGTGSTDTQYF.

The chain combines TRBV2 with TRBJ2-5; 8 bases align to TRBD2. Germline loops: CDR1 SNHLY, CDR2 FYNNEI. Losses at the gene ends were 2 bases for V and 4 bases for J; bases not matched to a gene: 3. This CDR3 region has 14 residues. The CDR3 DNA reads TGTGCCAGCAGTGAATATGCGGGGGGAGAGACCCAGTACTTC. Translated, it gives CASSEYAGGETQYF.